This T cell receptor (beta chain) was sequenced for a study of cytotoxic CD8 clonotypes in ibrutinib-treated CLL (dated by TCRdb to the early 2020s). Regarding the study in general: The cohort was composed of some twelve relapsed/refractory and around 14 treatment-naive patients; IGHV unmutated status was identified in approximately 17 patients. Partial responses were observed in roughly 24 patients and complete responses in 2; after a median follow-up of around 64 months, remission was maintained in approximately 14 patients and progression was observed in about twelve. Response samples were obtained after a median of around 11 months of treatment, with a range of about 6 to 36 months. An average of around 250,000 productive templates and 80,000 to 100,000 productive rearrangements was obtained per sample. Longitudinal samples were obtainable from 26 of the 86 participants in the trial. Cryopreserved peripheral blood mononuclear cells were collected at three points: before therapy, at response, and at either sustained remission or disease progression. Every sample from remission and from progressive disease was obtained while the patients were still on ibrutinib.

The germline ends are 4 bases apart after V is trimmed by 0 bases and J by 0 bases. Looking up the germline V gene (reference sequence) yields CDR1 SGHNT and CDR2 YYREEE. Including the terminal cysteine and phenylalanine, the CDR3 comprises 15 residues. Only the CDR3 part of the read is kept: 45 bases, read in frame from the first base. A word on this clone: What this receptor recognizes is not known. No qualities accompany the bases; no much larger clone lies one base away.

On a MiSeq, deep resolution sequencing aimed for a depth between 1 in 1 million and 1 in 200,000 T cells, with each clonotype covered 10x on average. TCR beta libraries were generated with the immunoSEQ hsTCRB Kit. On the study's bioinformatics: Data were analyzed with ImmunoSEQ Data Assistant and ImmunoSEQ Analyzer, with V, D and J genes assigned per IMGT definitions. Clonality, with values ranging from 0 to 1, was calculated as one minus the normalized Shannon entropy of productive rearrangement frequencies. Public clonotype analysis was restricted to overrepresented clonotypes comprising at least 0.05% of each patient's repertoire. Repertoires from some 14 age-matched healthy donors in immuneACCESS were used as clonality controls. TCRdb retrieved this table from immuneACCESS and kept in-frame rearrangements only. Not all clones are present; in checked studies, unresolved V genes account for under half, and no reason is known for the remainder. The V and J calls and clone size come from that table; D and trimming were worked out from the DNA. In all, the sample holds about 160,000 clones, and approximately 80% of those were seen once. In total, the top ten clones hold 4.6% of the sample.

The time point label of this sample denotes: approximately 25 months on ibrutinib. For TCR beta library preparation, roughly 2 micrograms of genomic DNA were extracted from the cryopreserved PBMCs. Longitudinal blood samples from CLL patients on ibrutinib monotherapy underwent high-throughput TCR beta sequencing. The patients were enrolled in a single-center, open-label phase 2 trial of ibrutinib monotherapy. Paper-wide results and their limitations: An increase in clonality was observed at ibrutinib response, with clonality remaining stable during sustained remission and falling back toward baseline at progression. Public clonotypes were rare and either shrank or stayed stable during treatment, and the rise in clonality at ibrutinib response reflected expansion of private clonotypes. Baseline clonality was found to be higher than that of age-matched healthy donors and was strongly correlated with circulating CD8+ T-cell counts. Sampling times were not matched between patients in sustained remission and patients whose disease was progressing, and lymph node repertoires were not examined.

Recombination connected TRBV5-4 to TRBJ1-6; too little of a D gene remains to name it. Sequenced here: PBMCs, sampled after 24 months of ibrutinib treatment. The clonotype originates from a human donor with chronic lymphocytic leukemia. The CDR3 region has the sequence CASSLASSYNSPLHF. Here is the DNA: TGTGCCAGCAGCTTGGCTAGCTCCTATAATTCACCCCTCCACTTT.